This T cell receptor (beta chain) was profiled in a study of T cells in Graves' hyperthyroidism and ophthalmopathy. RNA transcripts were the template for amplifying TCR beta CDR3 regions. When the TCR CDR3 underwent first-round RT-PCR, the HTBI primer set was used. TCRdb independently ran MiXCR on the multiplex PCR reads; one entry per CDR3 protein. The sample yields hundreds of thousands of distinct CDR3 sequences, 14% to 15% seen once. Study-wide results and caveats: Ophthalmopathy was identified by the model a median approximately six months ahead of onset.

Clinicians diagnosed patients from clinical symptoms, serum thyroxine and TRAb, thyroid ultrasound and orbital computed tomography. Losses at the gene ends were 5 bases for V and 6 bases for J; bases not matched to a gene: 4. Germline CDR1 and CDR2: SGHTA and FQGTGA. This CDR3 spans 14 amino acids. This clonotype appeared many times. Antigen: not known. The chain couples TRBV7-3 to TRBJ2-1; TRBD1 agrees at 10 bases. The sample was blood. The TCR originated in a man aged 18-30 years with Graves' ophthalmopathy. The CDR3 is CASSVGQGVNEQFF. In nucleotides, the CDR3 is TGTGCCAGCAGCGTTGGACAGGGGGTCAATGAGCAGTTCTTC.